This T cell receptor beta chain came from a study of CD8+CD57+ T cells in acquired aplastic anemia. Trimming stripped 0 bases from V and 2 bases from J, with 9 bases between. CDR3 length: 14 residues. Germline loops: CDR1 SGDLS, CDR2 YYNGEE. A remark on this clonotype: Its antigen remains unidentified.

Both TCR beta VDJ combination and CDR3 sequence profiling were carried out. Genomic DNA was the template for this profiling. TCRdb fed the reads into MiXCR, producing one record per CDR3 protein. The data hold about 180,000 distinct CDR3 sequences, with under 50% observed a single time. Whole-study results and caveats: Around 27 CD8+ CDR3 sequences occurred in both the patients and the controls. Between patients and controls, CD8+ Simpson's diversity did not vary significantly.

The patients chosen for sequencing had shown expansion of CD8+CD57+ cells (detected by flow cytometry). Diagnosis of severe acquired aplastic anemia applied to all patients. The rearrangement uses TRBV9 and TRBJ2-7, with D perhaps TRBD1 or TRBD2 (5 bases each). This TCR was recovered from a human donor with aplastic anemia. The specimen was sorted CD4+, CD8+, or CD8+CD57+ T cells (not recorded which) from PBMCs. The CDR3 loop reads CASSVAVGAYEQYF. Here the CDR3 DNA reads TGTGCCAGCAGCGTAGCTGTGGGGGCCTACGAGCAGTACTTC.